The 13 T cell receptor beta chains in this list originate from one sample, sequenced in a study of CXCR3-negative and CXCR3-positive naive CD8 T cells. The authors made the TRB cDNA libraries by 5' RACE using UMI labels. TCRdb reanalyzed the 5' RACE reads, giving one entry per CDR3 protein sequence and no DNA. The data include 100,000 to 150,000 distinct CDR3 sequences; the top ten clones carry roughly 0.3%. Specimen: naive CXCR3- CD8+ T cells from blood. Subset indicated: CD45RO-CCR7+CD27+CD95- naive CD8+ T cells lacking CXCR3 (TNR3-). The receptors shown here come from a human donor in good health. Some clones in this sample may be carry-over from other donors' samples.

The genes are TRBV5-1 and TRBJ1-1; TCRdb's D gene call, TRBD1, goes unchecked for lack of DNA. This CDR3 region has 15 residues. In germline, CDR1 is SGHRS, CDR2 YFSETQ. The CDR3 region is CASSLGWGSNTEAFF.

This chain joins TRBV28 and TRBJ2-1; the TCRdb D gene call, TRBD1, has no DNA to confirm it. The CDR3 has 13 amino acids. Germline V gives CDR1 MDHEN, CDR2 SYDVKM. The CDR3 spells CASSTGGANEQFF. Drawing the rest from reference TRBV28 and TRBJ2-1, the complete variable domain is DVKVTQSSRYLVKRTGEKVFLECVQDMDHENMFWYRQDPGLGLRLIYFSYDVKMKEKGDIPEGYSVSREKKERFSLILESASTNQTSMYLCASSTGGANEQFFGPGTRLTVL.

The V gene is TRBV7-4, the J gene TRBJ2-3; no DNA is available, so the TRBD1 call from TCRdb remains unchecked. The CDR3 has 14 amino acids. CDR1 and CDR2 from the germline V gene are SGHVT and SQSDAQ. The chain's CDR3 is CASSPRPCPDTQYF.

V is TRBV5-1 and J is TRBJ2-5. CDR3 size: 14 residues. Per germline, CDR1 SGHRS and CDR2 YFSETQ. CDR3 sequence: CASSFLGGQETQYF.

The genes are TRBV7-2 and TRBJ2-3; TCRdb names TRBD1, which stays unverified in the absence of DNA. Looked up from germline, CDR1 is SGHTA and CDR2 is FQGNSA. The CDR3 is made up of 13 amino acids. The CDR3 protein is CATPRGSTDTQYF.

This rearrangement joins TRBV5-4 to TRBJ2-5. Germline V gives CDR1 SGHNT, CDR2 YYREEE (reference sequence). The CDR3 length is 14 residues. The CDR3 here is CASSLAGLRETQYF.

The chain uses TRBV28 and TRBJ2-7; TCRdb proposes TRBD2, but this gene call is untestable without DNA. The germline V gene encodes CDR1 MDHEN and CDR2 SYDVKM. There are 14 residues in the CDR3. CDR3 amino acids: CASSFPVAASEQYF.

The CDR3 spells CASSYSGAETQYF. The J gene is TRBJ2-5, the V gene TRBV6-6; TCRdb's D call of TRBD1 is untestable without DNA. The CDR3 runs to 13 residues. Germline values: CDR1 MNHNY, CDR2 SVGAGI (reference sequence).

V usage is TRBV3-1 and J usage is TRBJ2-3; TCRdb names TRBD1, which stays unverified in the absence of DNA. This CDR3 spans 18 amino acids. Per germline, CDR1 LGHDT and CDR2 YNNKEL (reference sequence). The CDR3 spells CASSAPALAGQSTDTQYF.

The chain links TRBV7-9 to TRBJ2-5; TCRdb lists TRBD2, though no DNA is available to test this call. This CDR3 spans 16 amino acids. Germline V gene data show CDR1 as SEHNR and CDR2 as FQNEAQ (reference sequence). The CDR3 loop reads CASSFSPGSAEETQYF.

J is TRBJ1-1 and V is TRBV20-1. The V gene's germline CDR1 is DFQATT and CDR2 SNEGSKA (reference sequence). The CDR3 runs 15 residues. The CDR3: CSARVEGTMNTEAFF.

The J gene is TRBJ1-1, the V gene TRBV5-1; TCRdb lists TRBD1, though no DNA is available to test this call. Germline CDR1 SGHRS, CDR2 YFSETQ. The CDR3 has 17 residues. The CDR3 spells CASSSPRFQETNTEAFF.

This rearrangement joins TRBV19 to TRBJ1-1; with no DNA, the TCRdb D assignment of TRBD1 cannot be verified. This CDR3 contains 15 residues. Looked up from germline, CDR1 is LNHDA and CDR2 is SQIVND (reference sequence). CDR3 region: CASSQFGQANTEAFF. Full variable domain (outside the CDR3, taken from reference TRBV19 and TRBJ1-1): DGGITQSPKYLFRKEGQNVTLSCEQNLNHDAMYWYRQDPGQGLRLIYYSQIVNDFQKGDIAEGYSVSREKKESFPLTVTSAQKNPTAFYLCASSQFGQANTEAFFGQGTRLTVV.